These 9 T cell receptor beta chains originate from one sample sequenced in a study of shared clonotypes between healthy human individuals. The protocol was immunoSEQ multiplex PCR, while the TCRdb copy is restricted to in-frame clones and leaves out a portion. The repertoire holds around 700,000 clones, with around 78% as singletons. Sequencing was performed on memory CD4+ T cells sorted from blood. Subset denoted: CD45RA-negative fraction. These receptors were collected from a woman in her 30s in good health.

To note about this clone: Within the sample, other DNA sequences also encode this same CDR3. V gene TRBV19 combines with J gene TRBJ1-5; no clear D gene. V lost 9 bases and J lost 4, with 16 bases in between. In germline, CDR1 is LNHDA, CDR2 SQIVND (reference sequence). This CDR3 is built from 14 residues. The CDR3 here is CASRYREVNQPQHF. As DNA, the CDR3 is TGTGCCAGCAGGTACCGGGAAGTGAATCAGCCCCAGCATTTT. Looking up the rest from reference TRBV19 and TRBJ1-5 gives the full variable domain: DGGITQSPKYLFRKEGQNVTLSCEQNLNHDAMYWYRQDPGQGLRLIYYSQIVNDFQKGDIAEGYSVSREKKESFPLTVTSAQKNPTAFYLCASRYREVNQPQHFGDGTRLSIL.

Of note for this clone: Other nucleotide sequences in the sample specify the same CDR3. The genes are TRBV6-5 and TRBJ2-7; TRBD2 aligns across 12 bases. Germline V gene sequence: CDR1 MNHEY, CDR2 SVGAGI. The CDR3 extends over 15 amino acids. V gave up 2 bases and J gave up 1 base; unmatched junction bases: 0. For the CDR3, the DNA is TGTGCCAGCAGTTACGGGACTAGCGGGTCCTACGAGCAGTACTTC. It specifies CASSYGTSGSYEQYF.

This clone has more than one count but fewer than ten. This chain connects TRBV2 to TRBJ1-1, with a weak D call TRBD1 (5 bases). The CDR3 has 13 amino acids. Germline CDR1 reads SNHLY; CDR2 reads FYNNEI. V was shortened by 4 bases and J by 3 bases, with 9 bases between the two germline ends. In DNA, the CDR3 is TGTGCCAGCAGTGTCATGGGGGACACTGAAGCTTTCTTT. Residues: CASSVMGDTEAFF.

J is TRBJ1-4 and V is TRBV2; tentatively, D is TRBD1 (5 bases). CDR1 is SNHLY and CDR2 is FYNNEI in the germline V gene. CDR3 length: 12 amino acids. V gave up 7 bases and J gave up 7 bases, with 10 bases separating them. The CDR3, as DNA: TGTGCCAGCACTGGGACGGGTGAAAAACTGTTTTTT. Amino acids: CASTGTGEKLFF.

For the CDR3, the DNA is TGTGCCAGCAGCTCCTCCCCACCAACTGGGCCCCAGCATTTT. It yields the protein CASSSSPPTGPQHF. The chain couples TRBV2 to TRBJ1-5, with D unresolved. The CDR3 runs to 14 residues. Germline CDR1 reads SNHLY; CDR2 reads FYNNEI. With 6 bases removed from V and 9 bases from J, the gap between germline ends came to 18 bases.

The chain recombines TRBV2 with TRBJ2-7, with 8 bases lining up with TRBD2. The length of the CDR3 is 14 residues. After removal of 4 bases from V and 6 bases from J, the junction contained 8 bases not matched to a gene. Germline-derived CDR1 and CDR2 are SNHLY and FYNNEI. The CDR3: CASSAEAGAREQYF. The CDR3 DNA is TGTGCCAGCAGTGCAGAAGCGGGAGCACGCGAGCAGTACTTC.

V and J are TRBV19 and TRBJ1-1; TRBD1 matches at 8 bases. V was pared by 4 bases and J by 5 bases, with 12 bases of the junction left unmatched. Germline-derived CDR1 and CDR2 are LNHDA and SQIVND (reference sequence). This CDR3 comprises 16 residues. In nucleotides, the CDR3 is TGTGCCAGTAGTAAAAGGGGCAGGGGGCTTGAGACTGAAGCTTTCTTT. The encoded protein is CASSKRGRGLETEAFF.

This clone was found once. The CDR3 DNA follows: TGTGCCTGGAGGCCCCCGGGCGGCGAGCAGTACTTC. Protein sequence: CAWRPPGGEQYF. This sequence joins TRBV30 and TRBJ2-7; D not certain. V was clipped by 3 bases and J by 6 bases, with 12 bases between them. Per germline, CDR1 GTSNPN and CDR2 SVGIG (reference sequence). The CDR3 length is 12 residues. Variable domain in full (rest from reference TRBV30 and TRBJ2-7): SQTIHQWPATLVQPVGSPLSLECTVEGTSNPNLYWYRQAAGRGLQLLFYSVGIGQISSEVPQNLSASRPQDRQFILSSKKLLLSDSGFYLCAWRPPGGEQYFGPGTRLTVT.

The chain is built from TRBV27 and TRBJ1-3; 9 bases fit TRBD1. This CDR3 region has 16 residues. Trimming at V came to 4 bases and at J to 2 bases, leaving 6 bases not matched to a gene. Per the germline V gene, CDR1 is MNHEY and CDR2 is SMNVEV (reference sequence). CDR3 bases: TGTGCCAGCAGTTCCGACACAGGGGGCACTGGAAACACCATATATTTT. Protein product: CASSSDTGGTGNTIYF.